This is a list of T cell receptor beta chains from one sample in a study of blood T cell repertoires in COVID-19. Sequencing was performed with immunoSEQ multiplex PCR; in TCRdb, only in-frame clones are kept and a portion is missing. The table lists around 220,000 clones, 82% of them singletons. Sequenced sample: peripheral blood. These receptors all come from a woman of 80 years or more with active or convalescent COVID-19. CDR3s include the opening cysteine and the closing phenylalanine or tryptophan. D genes are given only for firm matches. Size is stated for part of the rows, as once, few or many counts, or as a class when the clone is expanded.

V	length	D	size	J	DNA	CDR3
TRBV5-1	13	-	-	TRBJ1-1	TGCGCCAGCAGCTTGCCAGGGGTATCGGAAGCTTTCTTT	CASSLPGVSEAFF
TRBV27	15	TRBD1	-	TRBJ1-6	TGTGCCAGCAGTTTAGTGGGACAGAGTAATTCACCCCTCCACTTT	CASSLVGQSNSPLHF
TRBV7-9	13	-	-	TRBJ2-7	TGTGCCAGCAGCTCAGGGGCTAGGAACGAGCAGTACTTC	CASSSGARNEQYF
TRBV5-6	17	TRBD1	-	TRBJ1-5	TGTGCCAGCAGCTCACGATCGACAGGGATTCAGGCGGAGCCCCAGCATTTT	CASSSRSTGIQAEPQHF
TRBV3-1/TRBV3-2	15	TRBD1	-	TRBJ2-2	TGTGCCAGCAGCCAGCAGGGGGCGATCACCGGGGAGCTGTTTTTT	CASSQQGAITGELFF
TRBV10-3	13	-	once	TRBJ2-4	TGTGCCATCAGGGCAGAAGTAGCAAACATTCAGTACTTC	CAIRAEVANIQYF
TRBV6-5	16	TRBD1	-	TRBJ2-7	TGTGCCAGCAGTTTTGGACAGGGGGCCTACTCCTACGAGCAGTACTTC	CASSFGQGAYSYEQYF
TRBV11-3	16	-	-	TRBJ1-5	TGTGCCAGCAGCTTAACTCCACAGGGTCGGGATCAGCCCCAGCATTTT	CASSLTPQGRDQPQHF
TRBV19	14	TRBD2	-	TRBJ2-5	TGTGCCAGTAGTTGGGCTAGCGGGGAAGAGACCCAGTACTTC	CASSWASGEETQYF
TRBV10-1	14	-	-	TRBJ1-2	TGCGCCAGCAGTGAGTCTAAGGGGGACTATGGCTACACCTTC	CASSESKGDYGYTF
TRBV7-2	15	-	-	TRBJ2-7	TGTGCCAGCAGCTTAGGTTCTAGCGCCAACTACGAGCAGTACTTC	CASSLGSSANYEQYF
TRBV4-2	19	-	once	TRBJ2-7	TGTGCCAGCAGCCAAGGCATAACGGCTGGGTTTGGAGCCTCCTACGAGCAGTACTTC	CASSQGITAGFGASYEQYF
TRBV30	12	-	once	TRBJ1-1	TGTGCCTGGAGGGACATGAACACTGAAGCTTTCTTT	CAWRDMNTEAFF
TRBV24-1	16	TRBD1	-	TRBJ2-3	TGTGCCACCAGTGACCCCATGACAGGGGGCGGCGATACGCAGTATTTT	CATSDPMTGGGDTQYF
TRBV5-5	13	-	-	TRBJ1-2	TGTGCCAGCAGCTTGGGAGGTACGGATGGCTACACCTTC	CASSLGGTDGYTF
TRBV19	16	-	-	TRBJ1-5	TGTGCCAGTAGCCTGGGAGCCAGGGGTAGCAATCAGCCCCAGCATTTT	CASSLGARGSNQPQHF
TRBV29-1	16	TRBD1	-	TRBJ1-1	TGCAGCGTTGGAGGGTCGACAGGGACCATGAACACTGAAGCTTTCTTT	CSVGGSTGTMNTEAFF
TRBV5-1	12	-	-	TRBJ2-2	TGCGCCAGCAGCCTAGGGGCCGGGGAGCTGTTTTTT	CASSLGAGELFF
TRBV3-1/TRBV3-2	15	TRBD2	-	TRBJ2-5	TGTGCCAGCAGCCACCGGACTAGCGGGGGCTCGGCCCAGTACTTC	CASSHRTSGGSAQYF
TRBV5-4	17	TRBD1	-	TRBJ1-2	TGTGCCACCTACAATTATAGACAGGGCCGGGCCGGCTATGGCTACACCTTC	CATYNYRQGRAGYGYTF
TRBV6-1	14	-	-	TRBJ2-7	TGTGCCAGCAGTGAAGCGGGGGGAGTAAGCGAGCAGTACTTC	CASSEAGGVSEQYF
TRBV20-1	15	TRBD2	few	TRBJ2-3	TGCAGTGCTAGTCAAGCGGGGGGGTTCACAGATACGCAGTATTTT	CSASQAGGFTDTQYF
TRBV28	16	-	once	TRBJ1-4	TGTGCCAGCAACATTGGAGGGGCCTACTTTAATGAAAAACTGTTTTTT	CASNIGGAYFNEKLFF
TRBV2	15	-	-	TRBJ1-5	TGTGCCAGCAGCTATACAGGGAGGGGAAATCAGCCCCAGCATTTT	CASSYTGRGNQPQHF
TRBV6-6	14	-	-	TRBJ1-6	TGTGCCAGCAGCCAGATCTCAAACGATTCACCCCTCCACTTT	CASSQISNDSPLHF
TRBV27	14	-	-	TRBJ1-5	TGTGCCAGCAGTCAGGTAATTAGCAATCAGCCCCAGCATTTT	CASSQVISNQPQHF
TRBV28	15	TRBD2	-	TRBJ2-5	TGTGCCAGCAGCGCACTAGCGGGGGCGCAAGAGACCCAGTACTTC	CASSALAGAQETQYF
TRBV9	13	TRBD1	-	TRBJ1-2	TGTGCCAGCAGCGTACAGGGGGGCTATGGCTACACCTTC	CASSVQGGYGYTF
TRBV2	14	-	-	TRBJ1-3	TGTGCCAGCAGTGCACAGGGATATGGAAACACCATATATTTT	CASSAQGYGNTIYF
TRBV11-2	15	-	-	TRBJ1-2	TGTGCCAGCAGCTTAGAAGTAATCGGGGATCGTGGCTACACCTTC	CASSLEVIGDRGYTF
TRBV7-2	16	TRBD2	-	TRBJ2-3	TGTGCCAGCAGCCCAAGCGCCTCCGCGGGGGGGAATACGCAGTATTTT	CASSPSASAGGNTQYF
TRBV2	13	-	-	TRBJ1-6	TGTGCCAGCAGTGCGGACAGAAATTCACCCCTCCACTTT	CASSADRNSPLHF
TRBV5-1	15	-	-	TRBJ2-1	TGCGCCAGCAGCTTGGAAGGGGGATCTTACAATGAGCAGTTCTTC	CASSLEGGSYNEQFF
TRBV3-1/TRBV3-2	14	TRBD1	-	TRBJ2-1	TGTGCCAGCAGCCCCCGGGACAGGTTAAATGAGCAGTTCTTC	CASSPRDRLNEQFF
TRBV15	14	TRBD1	few	TRBJ1-2	TGTGCCACCAGCACTGACAGGGGTGTCTATGGCTACACCTTC	CATSTDRGVYGYTF
TRBV28	16	-	-	TRBJ2-3	TGTGCCAGCAGTTTTGAGGGCGGAATAAGCACAGATACGCAGTATTTT	CASSFEGGISTDTQYF
TRBV6-6	15	-	-	TRBJ1-2	TGTGCCAGCAGTTACCCCACCCAGGGTAACGATGGCTACACCTTC	CASSYPTQGNDGYTF
TRBV29-1	12	TRBD1	-	TRBJ2-7	TGCAGCGCTGTGGGACAGGGCTACGAGCAGTACTTC	CSAVGQGYEQYF
TRBV10-3	16	-	-	TRBJ1-3	TGTGCCATCAGTGAGAGGGGACACCTCTCTGGAAACACCATATATTTT	CAISERGHLSGNTIYF
TRBV30	13	-	once	TRBJ1-3	TGTGCCTGGGACGGGGGTTCTGGAAACACCATATATTTT	CAWDGGSGNTIYF
TRBV19	13	-	-	TRBJ1-3	TGTGCCAGTAGTATCCACTCTGGAAACACCATATATTTT	CASSIHSGNTIYF
TRBV5-1	17	TRBD2	-	TRBJ2-1	TGCGCCAGCAGCTTGGGGGTTCGGACTAGCGGGCACAATGAGCAGTTCTTC	CASSLGVRTSGHNEQFF
TRBV28	12	-	-	TRBJ2-7	TGTGCCAGCAGTTTGACTCCACGCGAGCAGTACTTC	CASSLTPREQYF
TRBV7-9	15	TRBD1	-	TRBJ1-2	TGTGCCAGCAGCTTTGGACAGGGCTTAACCTATGGCTACACCTTC	CASSFGQGLTYGYTF
TRBV10-1	19	TRBD1	-	TRBJ2-1	TGCGCCAGCATTCGCCGGACAGGGGGCGCGAGTGTCTCCTACAATGAGCAGTTCTTC	CASIRRTGGASVSYNEQFF
TRBV2	13	TRBD2	-	TRBJ2-7	TGTGCCAGCAGTCTACTAGCGGGTGGGGAGCAGTACTTC	CASSLLAGGEQYF